The 21 T cell receptor beta chains reported below all come from one sample, sequenced in a study of regulatory T cells in long-lasting Graves disease. Construction of TCR beta libraries relied on iRepertoire HTBI primers and on Arm-PCR targeting CDR3 regions. A single record per CDR3 protein comes from TCRdb applying MiXCR to the multiplex PCR reads. The profile covers about 470,000 distinct CDR3 sequences, with less than 25% appearing a single time and 7.8% taken by the ten largest. Indicated time point: persistent/refractory GD, antithyroid drugs over 5 years with positive TRAb. From PBMCs, RNA was extracted and then used to make the TCR library. Sample: peripheral blood mononuclear cells (PBMCs), taken when the disease was refractory, from a patient treated with antithyroid drugs. The receptors shown here come from a female donor with Graves disease.

This clonotype was seen a handful of times. The rearrangement uses TRBV6-1 and TRBJ2-7, with TRBD1 matching over 8 bases. Per germline, CDR1 MNHNS and CDR2 SASEGT. This CDR3 spans 15 amino acids. J lost 2 bases, V lost 6 bases, and 9 bases had no gene match. The CDR3 loop reads CASSDAGTGTYEQYF. DNA of the CDR3: TGTGCCAGCAGCGACGCCGGGACAGGTACCTACGAGCAGTACTTC.

The genes are TRBV5-5 and TRBJ2-7; 7 bases line up with TRBD1. Germline V gives CDR1 SGHKS, CDR2 YYEKEE (reference sequence). This CDR3 comprises 14 residues. Trimming took 3 bases from V and 6 from J; bases not matched to a gene: 9. This CDR3 is CASSSGTANIEQYF. As DNA, the CDR3 is TGTGCCAGCAGCTCCGGGACAGCTAATATCGAGCAGTACTTC. Combining the CDR3 with reference TRBV5-5 and TRBJ2-7 gives the whole variable domain DAGVTQSPTHLIKTRGQQVTLRCSPISGHKSVSWYQQVLGQGPQFIFQYYEKEERGRGNFPDRFSARQFPNYSSELNVNALLLGDSALYLCASSSGTANIEQYFGPGTRLTVT.

This clonotype was seen many times. V is TRBV2 and J is TRBJ1-1; maybe TRBD1 (6 bases). With 7 bases removed from V and 0 bases from J, the gap between germline ends came to 15 bases. CDR3 length equals 15 residues. Per the germline V gene, CDR1 is SNHLY and CDR2 is FYNNEI. The CDR3 protein is CASTGRGGMNTEAFF. In nucleotides, the CDR3 is TGTGCCAGCACCGGGAGGGGGGGAATGAACACTGAAGCTTTCTTT. The whole variable domain, filled in from reference TRBV2 and TRBJ1-1, reads EPEVTQTPSHQVTQMGQEVILRCVPISNHLYFYWYRQILGQKVEFLVSFYNNEISEKSEIFDDQFSVERPDGSNFTLKIRSTKLEDSAMYFCASTGRGGMNTEAFFGQGTRLTVV.

This clonotype was counted between two and nine times. CDR3 amino acids: CASTEGRAGYEQYF. CDR3 in DNA: TGCGCCAGCACCGAAGGGAGGGCCGGGTACGAGCAGTACTTC. J is TRBJ2-7 and V is TRBV5-1; 7 positions match TRBD2. CDR1 SGHRS and CDR2 YFSETQ come from the germline V gene. Unmatched junction bases numbered 10, after V lost 6 bases and J lost 4 bases. The CDR3 runs 14 residues.

This clonotype was counted many times. The chain links TRBV20-1 to TRBJ2-7, with 9 bases that match TRBD1. The CDR3 consists of 15 residues. J gave up 5 bases and V 5 bases, and 13 bases lay outside the gene matches. In germline, CDR1 is DFQATT, CDR2 SNEGSKA (reference sequence). The CDR3 region has the DNA TGCAGTGCTTTCTCAAGGGACAGGGCGGGAAACGAGCAGTACTTC. Translated, it gives CSAFSRDRAGNEQYF.

This chain uses TRBV6-1 with TRBJ2-3; 9 bases agree with TRBD2. The CDR3 is made up of 15 amino acids. CDR1 and CDR2 (germline): MNHNS, SASEGT. Trimming removed 7 bases from V and 1 base from J; junction bases left unmatched: 6. CDR3 in DNA: TGTGCCAGCACCGTAGCGGGAGTCCGCACAGATACGCAGTATTTT. Amino acids: CASTVAGVRTDTQYF.

In this sample, this clonotype turned up many times. The chain couples TRBV7-8 to TRBJ2-7; 9 positions agree with TRBD2. J was trimmed by 4 bases and V by 1 base; bases with no gene match: 5. The CDR3 has 15 amino acids. Germline V CDR1 and CDR2: SGHVS, FQNEAQ. CDR3 nucleotides: TGTGCCAGCAGCTTAGATTCGCGGGAGGGGTACGAGCAGTACTTC. This codes for CASSLDSREGYEQYF.

This chain joins TRBV7-2 and TRBJ1-5; no definite D call. The CDR3 spans 15 residues. Germline V gene lookup returns CDR1 SGHTA and CDR2 FQGNSA. V dropped 5 bases and J dropped 0 bases, with 11 bases sitting between them. The CDR3, as DNA: TGTGCCAGCAGCCCCCAGGTGAATAGCAATCAGCCCCAGCATTTT. Protein product: CASSPQVNSNQPQHF.

This clonotype was seen a few times. This chain connects TRBV5-1 to TRBJ1-1; 7 bases agree with TRBD1. Germline CDR1 SGHRS, CDR2 YFSETQ. V lost 4 bases, J lost 2 bases, and 11 bases stayed unmatched. This CDR3 contains 16 residues. The CDR3 DNA follows: TGCGCCAGCAGCGCCGGGCTGACAGGGCTAAACACTGAAGCTTTCTTT. Its translation is CASSAGLTGLNTEAFF.

The genes are TRBV20-1 and TRBJ2-5; TRBD2 agrees at 11 bases. This CDR3 comprises 15 residues. The V segment lost 6 bases and the J segment 4 bases; nucleotides outside the gene matches: 10. CDR1 DFQATT and CDR2 SNEGSKA come from the germline V gene (reference sequence). The CDR3 is CSAAPLAGDPETQYF. The CDR3 nucleotides are TGCAGTGCCGCCCCACTAGCGGGAGATCCAGAGACCCAGTACTTC.

The CDR3 coding sequence is TGTGCCAGCAGCTCGCCCGCTTTCTCCTACGAGCAGTACTTC. Protein product: CASSSPAFSYEQYF. The chain is built from TRBV5-6 and TRBJ2-7; no clear D. CDR3 length: 14 amino acids. Trimming cost V 3 bases and J 0 bases, with 10 bases left between them. In germline, CDR1 is SGHDT, CDR2 YYEEEE. Together with reference TRBV5-6 and TRBJ2-7, the CDR3 gives the full variable domain: DAGVTQSPTHLIKTRGQQVTLRCSPKSGHDTVSWYQQALGQGPQFIFQYYEEEERQRGNFPDRFSGHQFPNYSSELNVNALLLGDSALYLCASSSPAFSYEQYFGPGTRLTVT.

This clonotype showed up just a few times. J is TRBJ2-5 and V is TRBV5-6, with 10 nucleotides matching TRBD2. CDR1 is SGHDT, CDR2 YYEEEE, per germline. The CDR3 length is 16 residues. V trimming: 2 bases; J trimming: 10 bases; junction bases outside the gene matches: 14. CDR3 sequence: CASSFGGASGREVQYF. In DNA, the CDR3 is TGTGCCAGCAGCTTCGGAGGGGCTAGCGGGAGAGAGGTCCAGTACTTC.

This clonotype was counted at least ten times. The chain uses TRBV6-1 and TRBJ2-4; D uncertain. Trimming shortened V by 3 bases and J by 9 bases, and 6 bases separated the two germline ends. Germline CDR1 is MNHNS and CDR2 is SASEGT. The CDR3 has 11 amino acids. CDR3 nucleotide sequence: TGTGCCAGCAGTGATCGCGGCATTCAGTACTTC. This translates into CASSDRGIQYF.

In regard to this clonotype: The CDR3 does not close with the conserved phenylalanine or tryptophan, likely indicating a read error. The chain recombines TRBV10-2 with TRBJ2-7; 8 bases agree with TRBD1. The CDR3 is 17 amino acids. V dropped 0 bases and J dropped 6; count of bases not matched to a gene: 13. Germline CDR1 is WSHSY and CDR2 is SAAADI. CDR3 sequence reads: CASSESTRTGPLSEQYL. CDR3 nucleotide sequence: TGCGCCAGCAGTGAGTCGACTCGGACAGGGCCCCTGTCCGAGCAGTACCTC.

This clonotype was observed at least ten times. The gene calls are TRBV7-2 and TRBJ2-1; D is perhaps TRBD2 (5 bases). CDR3 length: 16 residues. Germline V gene data show CDR1 as SGHTA and CDR2 as FQGNSA. Trimming left V 7 bases short and J 2 bases short, with 18 bases between. The CDR3 spells CASTLSSQRTYNEQFF. In DNA form, the CDR3 reads TGTGCCAGCACCCTTAGTAGTCAGCGGACCTACAATGAGCAGTTCTTC.

The V and J genes are TRBV28 and TRBJ2-3; D is ambiguous. Trimming took off 2 bases at V and 1 base at J, with 7 bases between the two ends. There are 14 residues in the CDR3. Per the germline V gene, CDR1 is MDHEN and CDR2 is SYDVKM. The CDR3 loop reads CASSLGWGTDTQYF. CDR3 bases: TGTGCCAGCAGTTTAGGATGGGGCACAGATACGCAGTATTTT.

A word on this clonotype: Just one base apart from a much larger clone, this may be a read error. The V and J genes are TRBV12-3 or TRBV12-4 and TRBJ2-5; D unclear. The CDR3 loop spans 14 amino acids. CDR3: CASSLRAIQEIQYF. CDR3 DNA sequence: TGTGCCAGCAGTTTACGGGCTATCCAAGAGATCCAGTACTTC.

This clonotype was seen many times. The chain is built from TRBV12-3 or TRBV12-4 and TRBJ1-1, with 9 positions matching TRBD1. V shed 4 bases, J shed 5 bases, and the junction held 5 bases outside the gene matches. CDR3 length: 14 amino acids. The CDR3 bases are TGTGCCAGCAGTTACCGACAGGGGGTGACTGAAGCTTTCTTT. Translating gives CASSYRQGVTEAFF.

In its sample, this clonotype was seen a few times. This rearrangement joins TRBV5-6 to TRBJ2-5; D perhaps matches TRBD2 (6 bases). Germline assignment: CDR1 SGHDT and CDR2 YYEEEE. This CDR3 has 15 residues. The ends were cut back, 0 bases at V and 1 base at J, with 10 bases in the middle. This CDR3 is CASSLALGGQETQYF. CDR3 nucleotide sequence: TGTGCCAGCAGCTTGGCCCTGGGGGGCCAAGAGACCCAGTACTTC.

This clonotype appeared a few times. The CDR3 DNA follows: TGTGCCAGCAGTGAAGGCCCGGTCTCCTACGAGCAGTACTTC. Protein product: CASSEGPVSYEQYF. The chain couples TRBV6-1 to TRBJ2-7; unclear D gene. Germline V gene sequence: CDR1 MNHNS, CDR2 SASEGT. This CDR3 is built from 14 residues. With 1 base removed from V and 0 bases from J, the gap between germline ends came to 7 bases.

The chain has TRBV6-1 and TRBJ2-2; D assignment may be TRBD1 or TRBD2 (6 bases each). Germline V gene lookup returns CDR1 MNHNS and CDR2 SASEGT. The CDR3 covers 16 residues. The V and J ends lost 6 bases and 1 base respectively, with 15 bases between them. The CDR3 loop reads CASSHRAGMNTGELFF. The DNA of the CDR3 is TGTGCCAGCAGCCACAGGGCGGGGATGAACACCGGGGAGCTGTTTTTT.